This TCR beta chain was profiled in a study of regulatory T cells in long-lasting Graves disease. This clonotype was detected many times. Indicated time point: newly diagnosed GD, antithyroid drugs for less than 3 months. There was RNA extracted from PBMCs, and the TCR library was made from it. V lost 0 bases and J lost 7, with 10 bases in between. Germline V gives CDR1 LGHNA, CDR2 YNFKEQ. CDR3 length equals 14 residues. Building of the TCR beta libraries involved iRepertoire HTBI primers and Arm-PCR of CDR3 regions. Each CDR3 protein is one row after TCRdb ran MiXCR on the multiplex PCR reads. The sample lists 240,000 or so distinct CDR3 sequences; roughly 21% were seen once.

The clonotype was recovered from a female donor with Graves disease. The input for sequencing was peripheral blood mononuclear cells (PBMCs), taken at new diagnosis, from a patient treated with antithyroid drugs. This sequence joins TRBV4-2 and TRBJ1-5; D gene ambiguous. CDR3 loop: CASSQEQRGQPQHF. DNA of the CDR3: TGTGCCAGCAGCCAAGAACAGCGGGGACAGCCCCAGCATTTT.